Shown below are 7 T cell receptor beta chains from a single sample sequenced in a study of OX40 agonist ivuxolimab in advanced cancers. Generated by immunoSEQ multiplex PCR, the TCRdb table keeps only in-frame clones and is missing some. The sample holds tens of thousands of clones, roughly 87% seen once. The sequencing here drew on CD4+ or CD8+ T cells sorted from blood, taken in a trial of the OX40 agonist ivuxolimab. All receptors come from an adult with an advanced solid tumor such as melanoma, head and neck, liver or kidney cancer.

This chain joins TRBV6-6 and TRBJ2-3; TRBD2 aligns across 9 bases. This CDR3 is 16 amino acids long. V trimming: 7 bases; J trimming: 3 bases; junction bases outside the gene matches: 11. Germline CDR1 and CDR2: MNHNY and SVGAGI (reference sequence). CDR3 loop: CASIKVSGSYTDTQYF. The CDR3 region has the DNA TGTGCCAGCATTAAAGTTAGCGGGAGTTATACAGATACGCAGTATTTT.

V gene TRBV2 combines with J gene TRBJ1-4, with D maybe TRBD1 (5 bases). This CDR3 region has 14 residues. Trimming took off 3 bases at V and 7 bases at J, with 12 bases between the two ends. Germline assignment: CDR1 SNHLY and CDR2 FYNNEI. The CDR3 sequence: CASSDGGRAEKLFF. DNA for the CDR3: TGTGCCAGCAGTGATGGGGGAAGGGCTGAAAAACTGTTTTTT.

V and J are TRBV29-1 and TRBJ2-7; D possibly corresponds to TRBD2 (7 bases). The CDR3 is 14 amino acids. Germline CDR1 and CDR2: SQVTM and ANQGSEA. The ends were cut back, 5 bases at V and 4 bases at J, with 18 bases in the middle. CDR3 sequence (DNA): TGCAGCGTTCGAAGCGGCGGGGGCCCTTACGAGCAGTACTTC. Translated, it gives CSVRSGGGPYEQYF.

This rearrangement joins TRBV27 to TRBJ1-2, with D tentatively TRBD1 (5 bases). Trimming took 4 bases from V and 4 from J, leaving 10 bases between them. Germline values: CDR1 MNHEY, CDR2 SMNVEV (reference sequence). This CDR3 has 13 residues. For the CDR3, the DNA is TGTGCCAGCAGTTCTGGGACGGTCTATGGCTACACCTTC. It specifies CASSSGTVYGYTF.

The V gene is TRBV7-9, the J gene TRBJ2-3; 7 bases line up with TRBD2. This CDR3 is 16 amino acids long. CDR1 is SEHNR, CDR2 FQNEAQ, per germline (reference sequence). V lost 0 bases, J lost 1 base, and 4 bases stayed unmatched. CDR3 nucleotide sequence: TGTGCCAGCAGCTTAGCTGGCGGGGGAGGCACAGATACGCAGTATTTT. Its protein product is CASSLAGGGGTDTQYF.

This chain uses TRBV7-9 with TRBJ1-4; the match to TRBD1 covers 8 bases. Trimming at V came to 5 bases and at J to 10 bases, leaving 9 bases not matched to a gene. The CDR3 contains 14 residues. Germline V gene data show CDR1 as SEHNR and CDR2 as FQNEAQ (reference sequence). The CDR3 here is CASSHGQGRGKLFF. The CDR3, as DNA: TGTGCCAGCAGCCACGGACAGGGCCGGGGAAAACTGTTTTTT.

The CDR3 loop is CASSQPASGAPNEQFF. The CDR3 nucleotides are TGTGCCAGCAGCCAGCCCGCTAGCGGGGCACCCAATGAGCAGTTCTTC. This chain joins TRBV7-8 and TRBJ2-1; 9 nucleotides match TRBD2. The ends lost 5 bases at V and 6 bases at J; junction bases unmatched: 11. Germline assignment: CDR1 SGHVS and CDR2 FQNEAQ. There are 16 residues in the CDR3.